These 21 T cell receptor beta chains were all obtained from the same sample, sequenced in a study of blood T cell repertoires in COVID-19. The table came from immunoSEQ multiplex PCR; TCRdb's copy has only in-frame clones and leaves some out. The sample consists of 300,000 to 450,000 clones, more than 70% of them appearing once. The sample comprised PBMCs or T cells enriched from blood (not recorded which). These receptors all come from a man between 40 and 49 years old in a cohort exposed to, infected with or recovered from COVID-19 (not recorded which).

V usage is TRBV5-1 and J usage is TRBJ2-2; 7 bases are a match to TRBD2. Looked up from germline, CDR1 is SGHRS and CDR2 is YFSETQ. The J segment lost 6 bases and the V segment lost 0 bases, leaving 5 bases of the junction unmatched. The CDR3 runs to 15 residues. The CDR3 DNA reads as TGCGCCAGCAGCTTGGAGGGTAGCGGGTCCGGGGAGCTGTTTTTT. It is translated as CASSLEGSGSGELFF.

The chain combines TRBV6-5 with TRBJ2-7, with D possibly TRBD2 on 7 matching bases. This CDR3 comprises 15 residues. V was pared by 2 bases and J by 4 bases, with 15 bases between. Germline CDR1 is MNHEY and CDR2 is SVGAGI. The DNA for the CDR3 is TGTGCCAGCAGTTACGGGGGGGCTACCGGATACGAGCAGTACTTC. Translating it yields CASSYGGATGYEQYF.

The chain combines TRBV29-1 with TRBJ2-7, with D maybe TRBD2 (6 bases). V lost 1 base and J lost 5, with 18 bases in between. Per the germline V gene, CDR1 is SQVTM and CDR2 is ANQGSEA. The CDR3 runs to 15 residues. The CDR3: CSVEGPKEGSNEQYF. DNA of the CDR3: TGCAGCGTTGAAGGGCCTAAGGAGGGGAGCAACGAGCAGTACTTC.

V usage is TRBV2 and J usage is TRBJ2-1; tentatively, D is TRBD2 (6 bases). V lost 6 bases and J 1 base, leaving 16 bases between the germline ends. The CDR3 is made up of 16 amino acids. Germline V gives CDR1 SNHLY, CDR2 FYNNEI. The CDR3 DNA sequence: TGTGCCAGCAGCTCCCCCGGAGGGGAATCCTACAATGAGCAGTTCTTC. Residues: CASSSPGGESYNEQFF.

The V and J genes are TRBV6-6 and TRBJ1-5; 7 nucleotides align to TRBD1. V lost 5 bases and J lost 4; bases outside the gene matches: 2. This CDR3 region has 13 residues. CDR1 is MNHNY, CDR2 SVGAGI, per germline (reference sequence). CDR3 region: CASSPGGNQPQHF. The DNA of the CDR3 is TGTGCCAGCAGTCCAGGGGGAAATCAGCCCCAGCATTTT.

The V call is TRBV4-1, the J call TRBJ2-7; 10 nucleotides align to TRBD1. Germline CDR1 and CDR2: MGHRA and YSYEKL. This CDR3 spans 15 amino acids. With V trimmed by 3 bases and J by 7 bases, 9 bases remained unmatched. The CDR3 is CASSQSGQGIGEQYF. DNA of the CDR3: TGCGCCAGCAGCCAGTCGGGACAGGGGATAGGGGAGCAGTACTTC.

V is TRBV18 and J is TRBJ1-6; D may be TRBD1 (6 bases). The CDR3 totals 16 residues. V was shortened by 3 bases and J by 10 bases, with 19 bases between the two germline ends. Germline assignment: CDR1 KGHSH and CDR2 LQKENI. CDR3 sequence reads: CASSPSGQKLESPLHF. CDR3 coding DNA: TGTGCCAGCTCACCCTCTGGACAGAAGCTGGAGTCACCCCTCCACTTT.

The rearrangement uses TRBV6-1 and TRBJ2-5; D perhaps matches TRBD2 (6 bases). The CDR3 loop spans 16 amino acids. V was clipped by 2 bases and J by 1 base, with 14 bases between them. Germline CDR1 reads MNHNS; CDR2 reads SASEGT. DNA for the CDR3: TGTGCCAGCAGTGAACGACCCCCTAGCGCCCAAGAGACCCAGTACTTC. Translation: CASSERPPSAQETQYF.

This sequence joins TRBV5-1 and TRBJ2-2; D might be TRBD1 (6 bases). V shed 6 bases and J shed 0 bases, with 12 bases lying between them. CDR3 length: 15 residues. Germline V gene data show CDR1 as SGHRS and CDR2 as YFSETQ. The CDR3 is CASNRDTTNTGELFF. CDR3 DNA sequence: TGCGCCAGCAACCGGGACACTACGAACACCGGGGAGCTGTTTTTT.

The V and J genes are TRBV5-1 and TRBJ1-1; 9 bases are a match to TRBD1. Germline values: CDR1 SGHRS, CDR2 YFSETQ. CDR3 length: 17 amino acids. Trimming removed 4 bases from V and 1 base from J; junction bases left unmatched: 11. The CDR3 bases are TGCGCCAGCAGCGCAAACTACAGGGGGCTAGGGAACACTGAAGCTTTCTTT. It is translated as CASSANYRGLGNTEAFF.

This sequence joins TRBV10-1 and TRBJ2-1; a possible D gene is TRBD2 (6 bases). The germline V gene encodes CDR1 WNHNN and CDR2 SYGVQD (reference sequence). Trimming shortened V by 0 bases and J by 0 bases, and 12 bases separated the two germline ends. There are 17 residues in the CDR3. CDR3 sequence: CASSESGTFSSYNEQFF. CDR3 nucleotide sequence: TGCGCCAGCAGTGAGTCGGGGACTTTCAGCTCCTACAATGAGCAGTTCTTC.

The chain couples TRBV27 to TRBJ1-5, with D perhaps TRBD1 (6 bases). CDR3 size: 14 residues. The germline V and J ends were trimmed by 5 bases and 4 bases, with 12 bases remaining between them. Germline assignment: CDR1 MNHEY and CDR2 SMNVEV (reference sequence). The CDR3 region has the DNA TGTGCCAGCAGTGAACGTAGGGGGAATCAGCCCCAGCATTTT. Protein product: CASSERRGNQPQHF.

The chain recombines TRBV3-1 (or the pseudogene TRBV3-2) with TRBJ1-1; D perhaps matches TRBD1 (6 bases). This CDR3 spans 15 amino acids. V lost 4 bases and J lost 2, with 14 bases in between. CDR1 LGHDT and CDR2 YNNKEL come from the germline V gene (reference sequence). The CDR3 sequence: CASSPPLTGNTEAFF. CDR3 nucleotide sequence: TGTGCCAGCAGCCCTCCTTTGACAGGAAACACTGAAGCTTTCTTT.

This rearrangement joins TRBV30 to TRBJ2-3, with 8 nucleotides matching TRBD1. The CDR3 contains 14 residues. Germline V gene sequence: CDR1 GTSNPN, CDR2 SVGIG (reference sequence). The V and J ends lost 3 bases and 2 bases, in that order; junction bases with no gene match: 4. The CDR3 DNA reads TGTGCCTGGAGGGACAGGGCGTTCACAGATACGCAGTATTTT. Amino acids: CAWRDRAFTDTQYF.

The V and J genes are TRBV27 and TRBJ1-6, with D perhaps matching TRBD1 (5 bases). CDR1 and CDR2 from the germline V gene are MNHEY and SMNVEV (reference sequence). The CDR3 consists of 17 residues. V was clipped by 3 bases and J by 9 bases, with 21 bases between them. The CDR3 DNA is TGTGCCAGCAGTTTCACGGACATGAGAATTTCGAGTTCACCCCTCCACTTT. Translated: CASSFTDMRISSSPLHF.

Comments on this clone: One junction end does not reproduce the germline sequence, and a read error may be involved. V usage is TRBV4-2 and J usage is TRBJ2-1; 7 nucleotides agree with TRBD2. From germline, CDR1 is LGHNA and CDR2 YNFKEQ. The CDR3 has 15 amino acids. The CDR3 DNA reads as TGTGCCAGCAGTCAAGCGGGACTCTCCTACAATGAGCAGTTCTTC. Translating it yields CASSQAGLSYNEQFF.

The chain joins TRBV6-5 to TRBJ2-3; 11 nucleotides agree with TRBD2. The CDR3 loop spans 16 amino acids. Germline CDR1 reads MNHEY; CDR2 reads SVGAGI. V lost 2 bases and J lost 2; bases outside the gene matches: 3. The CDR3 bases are TGTGCCAGCAGTTACACGACTAGCGGGGTCACAGATACGCAGTATTTT. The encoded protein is CASSYTTSGVTDTQYF.

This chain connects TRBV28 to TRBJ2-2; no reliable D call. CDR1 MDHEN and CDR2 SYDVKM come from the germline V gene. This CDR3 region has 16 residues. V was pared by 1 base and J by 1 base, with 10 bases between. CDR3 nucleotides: TGTGCCAGCAGTTTATTCACGGGTGGGAACACCGGGGAGCTGTTTTTT. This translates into CASSLFTGGNTGELFF. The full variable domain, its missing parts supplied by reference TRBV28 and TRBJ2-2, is DVKVTQSSRYLVKRTGEKVFLECVQDMDHENMFWYRQDPGLGLRLIYFSYDVKMKEKGDIPEGYSVSREKKERFSLILESASTNQTSMYLCASSLFTGGNTGELFFGEGSRLTVL.

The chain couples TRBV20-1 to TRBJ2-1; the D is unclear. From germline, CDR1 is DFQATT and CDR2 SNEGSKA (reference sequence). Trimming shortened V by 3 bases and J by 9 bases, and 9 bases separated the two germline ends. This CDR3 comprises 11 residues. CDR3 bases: TGCAGTGCTAGGAAAAACTTTGAGCAGTTCTTC. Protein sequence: CSARKNFEQFF.

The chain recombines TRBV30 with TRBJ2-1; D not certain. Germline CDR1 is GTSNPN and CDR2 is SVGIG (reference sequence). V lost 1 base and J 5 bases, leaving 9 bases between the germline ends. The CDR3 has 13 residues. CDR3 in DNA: TGTGCCTGGAGTGCGTCTAGTCACAATGAGCAGTTCTTC. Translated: CAWSASSHNEQFF.

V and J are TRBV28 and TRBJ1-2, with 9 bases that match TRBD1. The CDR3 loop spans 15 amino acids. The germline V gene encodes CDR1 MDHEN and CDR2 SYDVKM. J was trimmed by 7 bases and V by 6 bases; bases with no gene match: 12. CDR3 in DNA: TGTGCCAGCAGGGGTGGGGAACAGGGGGCGGTTGGCTACACCTTC. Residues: CASRGGEQGAVGYTF.